The 18 T cell receptor beta chains reported below all come from one sample, sequenced in a study of shared clonotypes between healthy human individuals. The method was immunoSEQ multiplex PCR; TCRdb's version includes in-frame clones alone and lacks a portion of them. This table has fewer than 1.6 million clones, just under 99% appearing once. Sequencing was performed on naive CD4+ T cells sorted from blood. Stated subset: CD45RA+ positively selected. The receptors come from a man aged 30 to 45 in good health.

The CDR3, as DNA: TGTGCCAGCAGCTTGACAGTGACGGGTCAGCCCCAGCATTTT. Its protein product is CASSLTVTGQPQHF. The chain combines TRBV7-9 with TRBJ1-5; maybe TRBD1 (5 bases). CDR1 and CDR2 from the germline V gene are SEHNR and FQNEAQ (reference sequence). This CDR3 is built from 14 residues. Trimming removed 3 bases from V and 6 bases from J, with 12 bases in between.

This rearrangement joins TRBV28 to TRBJ1-5; D unresolved. Between the trimmed V and J ends, which lost 2 bases and 5 bases, there was a span of 16 bases. This CDR3 has 16 residues. Germline lookup yields CDR1 MDHEN and CDR2 SYDVKM. This chain's CDR3 is CASSLILGYRDQPQHF. DNA of the CDR3: TGTGCCAGCAGTTTAATTTTAGGGTACCGTGATCAGCCCCAGCATTTT.

The chain carries TRBV5-4 and TRBJ2-2; D perhaps matches TRBD2 (6 bases). This CDR3 has 17 residues. V dropped 0 bases and J dropped 1 base, with 13 bases sitting between them. From germline, CDR1 is SGHNT and CDR2 YYREEE (reference sequence). The CDR3 DNA is TGTGCCAGCAGCTTGGTCCCGGTTAGCGGGAACACCGGGGAGCTGTTTTTT. Translated, it gives CASSLVPVSGNTGELFF. Supplemented by reference TRBV5-4 and TRBJ2-2, the full variable domain reads ETGVTQSPTHLIKTRGQQVTLRCSSQSGHNTVSWYQQALGQGPQFIFQYYREEENGRGNFPPRFSGLQFPNYSSELNVNALELDDSALYLCASSLVPVSGNTGELFFGEGSRLTVL.

The V gene is TRBV2, the J gene TRBJ2-1; the match to TRBD2 covers 11 bases. Unmatched junction bases numbered 9, after V lost 5 bases and J lost 9 bases. CDR1 SNHLY and CDR2 FYNNEI come from the germline V gene. The CDR3 totals 15 residues. The CDR3 loop is CASSSTSGNRSEQFF. The CDR3, as DNA: TGTGCCAGCAGTTCGACTAGCGGGAATAGGAGTGAGCAGTTCTTC.

The genes are TRBV15 and TRBJ2-7; 10 bases match TRBD2. Trimming removed 5 bases from V and 3 bases from J; junction bases left unmatched: 4. The CDR3 covers 14 residues. Germline lookup yields CDR1 LNHNV and CDR2 YYDKDF (reference sequence). CDR3: CATSESGRDYEQYF. The DNA for the CDR3 is TGTGCCACCAGCGAGAGCGGGAGGGACTACGAGCAGTACTTC.

The CDR3 coding sequence is TGTGCCAGCTCATCGCGACAGTCCAATGAGCAGTTCTTC. Translating gives CASSSRQSNEQFF. The rearrangement joins TRBV18 to TRBJ2-1; D is possibly TRBD1 (5 bases). From germline, CDR1 is KGHSH and CDR2 LQKENI. Trimming left V 5 bases short and J 6 bases short, with 11 bases between. The length of the CDR3 is 13 residues.

The chain combines TRBV5-4 with TRBJ2-1, with 7 bases matching TRBD2. Trimming cost V 3 bases and J 8 bases; bases outside gene matches: 8. CDR3 length: 14 residues. In germline, CDR1 is SGHNT, CDR2 YYREEE (reference sequence). The CDR3 here is CASSSRWEGDEQFF. The CDR3 nucleotides read TGTGCCAGCAGCTCCCGGTGGGAGGGCGATGAGCAGTTCTTC.

This CDR3 is CASRNDRGTGYTF. As DNA, the CDR3 is TGTGCCAGCAGGAACGACAGGGGCACTGGCTACACCTTC. The chain carries TRBV28 and TRBJ1-2, with 8 bases matching TRBD1. The germline gives CDR1 MDHEN, CDR2 SYDVKM. The CDR3 sequence is 13 residues long. With 6 bases clipped from V and 7 bases from J, the junction kept 7 bases outside the gene matches.

This chain links TRBV29-1 with TRBJ2-5, with D perhaps TRBD2 (5 bases). The CDR3 extends over 15 amino acids. Between the trimmed V and J ends, which lost 6 bases and 5 bases, there was a span of 22 bases. From germline, CDR1 is SQVTM and CDR2 ANQGSEA. This CDR3 reads CSVMSLEMPGETQYF. The CDR3 bases are TGCAGCGTGATGAGCCTGGAGATGCCGGGGGAGACCCAGTACTTC.

J is TRBJ2-7 and V is TRBV7-2, with D tentatively TRBD1 (6 bases). The CDR3 is 18 residues long. The germline CDR1 and CDR2 sequences are SGHTA and FQGNSA. The ends were cut back, 0 bases at V and 2 bases at J, with 20 bases in the middle. CDR3 loop: CASSLAILIGQRPYEQYF. CDR3 nucleotides: TGTGCCAGCAGCTTAGCGATTCTTATAGGACAGAGGCCCTACGAGCAGTACTTC.

The chain has TRBV5-4 and TRBJ1-1, with TRBD1 identical over 7 bases. CDR1 is SGHNT, CDR2 YYREEE, per germline (reference sequence). The CDR3 sequence is 15 residues long. V lost 0 bases to trimming and J lost 5 bases; unmatched junction nucleotides: 7. CDR3 protein: CASSLVEGAVTEAFF. The DNA of the CDR3 is TGTGCCAGCAGCTTGGTGGAGGGGGCAGTGACTGAAGCTTTCTTT.

V usage is TRBV18 and J usage is TRBJ2-1, with D possibly being TRBD2 (6 bases). Deletions cut 3 bases from V and 1 base from J, with 13 bases between. This CDR3 is built from 16 residues. Germline CDR1 is KGHSH and CDR2 is LQKENI. The CDR3 loop reads CASSPSGVRSYNEQFF. The CDR3 DNA reads TGTGCCAGCTCACCCTCGGGAGTACGGTCCTACAATGAGCAGTTCTTC.

The rearrangement uses TRBV28 and TRBJ1-5; D unresolved. Per germline, CDR1 MDHEN and CDR2 SYDVKM. The CDR3 has 12 residues. With 5 bases removed from V and 5 bases from J, the gap between germline ends came to 7 bases. The CDR3 nucleotides are TGTGCCAGCAGTCCGCAATATCAGCCCCAGCATTTT. As protein: CASSPQYQPQHF.

The rearrangement joins TRBV19 to TRBJ1-2; no firm D call. The germline gives CDR1 LNHDA, CDR2 SQIVND (reference sequence). Trimming removed 3 bases from V and 7 bases from J, with 12 bases in between. The CDR3 covers 13 residues. CDR3 bases: TGTGCCAGTAGTATTCCTGTCGGGCCTGGCTACACCTTC. Amino acid sequence: CASSIPVGPGYTF.

The genes are TRBV27 and TRBJ2-7, with TRBD1 as a possible D gene (6 bases). This CDR3 is built from 13 residues. V gave up 2 bases and J gave up 9 bases, with 14 bases separating them. Germline CDR1 MNHEY, CDR2 SMNVEV (reference sequence). The CDR3 reads CASSLLQGSVQYF. As DNA, the CDR3 is TGTGCCAGCAGTTTACTACAGGGCTCGGTGCAGTACTTC.

This chain joins TRBV28 and TRBJ2-1; D is possibly TRBD1 or TRBD2 (5 bases each). Trimming cost V 6 bases and J 2 bases, with 20 bases left between them. Germline V gene sequence: CDR1 MDHEN, CDR2 SYDVKM. The CDR3 is 17 amino acids. The CDR3 region is CASRSGTEVSPYNEQFF. As DNA, the CDR3 is TGTGCCAGCAGGTCCGGGACCGAGGTATCCCCCTACAATGAGCAGTTCTTC. Complete variable domain (other parts from reference TRBV28 and TRBJ2-1): DVKVTQSSRYLVKRTGEKVFLECVQDMDHENMFWYRQDPGLGLRLIYFSYDVKMKEKGDIPEGYSVSREKKERFSLILESASTNQTSMYLCASRSGTEVSPYNEQFFGPGTRLTVL.

This clone was counted a single time. The J gene is TRBJ2-5, the V gene TRBV5-1; TRBD1 agrees at 7 bases. Germline V gene sequence: CDR1 SGHRS, CDR2 YFSETQ. The CDR3 contains 14 residues. After removal of 3 bases from V and 4 bases from J, the junction contained 6 bases not matched to a gene. The CDR3 here is CASSSKTGLETQYF. CDR3 coding DNA: TGCGCCAGCAGCTCGAAGACAGGGTTAGAGACCCAGTACTTC.

The genes are TRBV4-1 and TRBJ2-3; D is ambiguous. Germline V lookup: CDR1 MGHRA, CDR2 YSYEKL. Trimming took off 0 bases at V and 2 bases at J, with 9 bases between the two ends. The CDR3 runs to 15 residues. Here the CDR3 DNA reads TGCGCCAGCAGCCAAGATGCGACAAACACAGATACGCAGTATTTT. This translates into CASSQDATNTDTQYF.